This T cell receptor (beta chain) originates from a study of shared clonotypes between healthy human individuals. Notes on the study in general: The study found lower generation probabilities in non-shared clonotypes than in those shared by all four donors. It was observed that about 5% of naive CD4 clonotypes were shared across a few donors.

CD45RO-negative cells were positively selected for CCR7, leaving out terminally differentiated effector memory CD45RA+ cells. In regard to this clone: Its antigen remains unidentified.

Some clones are missing from TCRdb's copy, which holds only in-frame ones; the method was immunoSEQ multiplex PCR. The sample holds over 2,000,000 clones, 93% seen once. The V gene's germline CDR1 is SGDLS and CDR2 YYNGEE. Trimming at V came to 1 base and at J to 0 bases, leaving 3 bases not matched to a gene. The CDR3 is made up of 16 amino acids. The chain couples TRBV9 to TRBJ2-1; 8 bases line up with TRBD1. The sample comprised naive CD8+ T cells from PBMCs. The receptor's source is a man aged 18-30 years in good health. Some clones in this sample may be carry-over from other donors' samples. The CDR3 nucleotides are TGTGCCAGCAGCGTAAGGACAGGGAGCTCCTACAATGAGCAGTTCTTC. It translates to CASSVRTGSSYNEQFF.